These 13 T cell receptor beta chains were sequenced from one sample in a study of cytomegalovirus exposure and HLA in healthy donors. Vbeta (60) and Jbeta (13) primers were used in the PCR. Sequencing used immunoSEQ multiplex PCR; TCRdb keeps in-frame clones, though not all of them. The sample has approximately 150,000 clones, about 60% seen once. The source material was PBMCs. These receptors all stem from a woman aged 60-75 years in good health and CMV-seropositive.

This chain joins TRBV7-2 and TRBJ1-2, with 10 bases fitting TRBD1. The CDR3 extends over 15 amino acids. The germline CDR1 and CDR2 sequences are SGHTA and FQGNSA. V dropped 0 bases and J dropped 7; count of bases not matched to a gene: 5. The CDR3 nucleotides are TGTGCCAGCAGCTTAGCGAGGGACAGGGGCTTTGGCTACACCTTC. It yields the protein CASSLARDRGFGYTF.

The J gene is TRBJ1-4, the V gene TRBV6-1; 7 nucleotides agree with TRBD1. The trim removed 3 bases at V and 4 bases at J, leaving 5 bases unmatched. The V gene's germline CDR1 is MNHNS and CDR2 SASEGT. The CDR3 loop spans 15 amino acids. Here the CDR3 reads CASSDPDRNNEKLFF. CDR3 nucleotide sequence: TGTGCCAGCAGTGACCCGGACAGGAATAATGAAAAACTGTTTTTT.

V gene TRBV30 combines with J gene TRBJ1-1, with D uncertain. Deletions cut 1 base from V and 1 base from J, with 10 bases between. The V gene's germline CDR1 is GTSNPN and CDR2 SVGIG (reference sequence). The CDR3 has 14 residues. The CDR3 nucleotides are TGTGCCTGGAGTGGCAACAATCGGAACACTGAAGCTTTCTTT. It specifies CAWSGNNRNTEAFF.

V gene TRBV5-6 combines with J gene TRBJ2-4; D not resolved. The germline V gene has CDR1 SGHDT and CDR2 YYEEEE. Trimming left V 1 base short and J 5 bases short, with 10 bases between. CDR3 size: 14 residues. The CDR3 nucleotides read TGTGCCAGCAGCTTGAACGGCGGCGAAAACATTCAGTACTTC. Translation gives CASSLNGGENIQYF.

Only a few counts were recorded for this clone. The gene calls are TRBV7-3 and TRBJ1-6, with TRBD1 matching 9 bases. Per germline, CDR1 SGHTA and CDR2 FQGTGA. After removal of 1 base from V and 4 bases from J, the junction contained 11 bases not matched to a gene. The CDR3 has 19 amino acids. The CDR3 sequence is CASSLSMGQGPEYNSPLHF. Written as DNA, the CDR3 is TGTGCCAGCAGCTTAAGTATGGGACAGGGACCCGAATATAATTCACCCCTCCACTTT.

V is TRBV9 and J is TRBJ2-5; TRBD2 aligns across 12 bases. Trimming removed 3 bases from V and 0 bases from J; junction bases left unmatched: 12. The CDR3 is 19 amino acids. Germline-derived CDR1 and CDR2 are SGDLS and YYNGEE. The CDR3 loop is CASSDSRTSGAGYQETQYF. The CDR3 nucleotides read TGTGCCAGCAGCGATTCTCGGACTAGCGGGGCCGGTTACCAAGAGACCCAGTACTTC.

This CDR3 is CASRKWGGDQPQHF. The DNA of the CDR3 is TGTGCCAGCCGAAAATGGGGGGGCGATCAGCCCCAGCATTTT. The rearrangement links TRBV27 to TRBJ1-5, with a tentative D call TRBD1 (6 bases). The ends were cut back, 8 bases at V and 5 bases at J, with 16 bases in the middle. The CDR3 is 14 amino acids. CDR1 and CDR2 from the germline V gene are MNHEY and SMNVEV (reference sequence).

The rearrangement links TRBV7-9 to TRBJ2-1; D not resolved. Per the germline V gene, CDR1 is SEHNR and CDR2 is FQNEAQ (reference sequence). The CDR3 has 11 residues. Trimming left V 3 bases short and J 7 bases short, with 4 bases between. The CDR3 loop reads CASSFQNEQFF. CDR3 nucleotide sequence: TGTGCCAGCAGCTTTCAAAATGAGCAGTTCTTC.

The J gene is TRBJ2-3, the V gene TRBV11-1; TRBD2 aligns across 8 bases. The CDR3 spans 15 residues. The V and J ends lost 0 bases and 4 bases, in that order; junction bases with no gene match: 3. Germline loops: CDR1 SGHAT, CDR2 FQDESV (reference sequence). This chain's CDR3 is CASSLAPAGADTQYF. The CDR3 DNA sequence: TGTGCCAGCAGCTTAGCCCCAGCGGGAGCAGATACGCAGTATTTT.

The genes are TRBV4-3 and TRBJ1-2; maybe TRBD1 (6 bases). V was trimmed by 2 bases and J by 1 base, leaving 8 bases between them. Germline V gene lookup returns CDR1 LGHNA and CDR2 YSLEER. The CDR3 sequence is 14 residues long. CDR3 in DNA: TGCGCCAGCAGCCAATCCAGGGGTAACTATGGCTACACCTTC. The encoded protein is CASSQSRGNYGYTF.

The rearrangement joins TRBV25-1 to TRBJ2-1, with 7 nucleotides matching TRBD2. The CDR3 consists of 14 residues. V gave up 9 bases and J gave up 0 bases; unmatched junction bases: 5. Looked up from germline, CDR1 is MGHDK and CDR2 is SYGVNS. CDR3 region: CASRGVGSYNEQFF. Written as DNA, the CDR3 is TGTGCCAGTCGGGGGGTGGGCTCCTACAATGAGCAGTTCTTC.

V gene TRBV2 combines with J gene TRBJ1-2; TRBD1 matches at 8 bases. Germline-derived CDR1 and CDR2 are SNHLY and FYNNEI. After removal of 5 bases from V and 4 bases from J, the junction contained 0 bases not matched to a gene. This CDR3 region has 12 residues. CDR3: CASSTGGYGYTF. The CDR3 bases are TGTGCCAGCAGTACAGGGGGCTATGGCTACACCTTC.

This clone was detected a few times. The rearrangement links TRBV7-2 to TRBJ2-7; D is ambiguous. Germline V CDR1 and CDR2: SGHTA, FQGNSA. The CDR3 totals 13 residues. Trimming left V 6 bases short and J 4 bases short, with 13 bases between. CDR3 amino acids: CASSRFPGYEQYF. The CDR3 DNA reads TGTGCCAGCAGTCGCTTCCCGGGTTACGAGCAGTACTTC.